The T cell receptor (beta chain) under discussion was sequenced for a study of blood T cell repertoires in COVID-19. Each recovered donor of Cohort 3 presented with two negative PCRs, clearance, or symptom resolution. CDR1 and CDR2 (germline): ENHRY, SYGVKD. CDR3 length equals 15 residues. V lost 7 bases to trimming and J lost 0 bases; unmatched junction nucleotides: 5. Profiled with immunoSEQ multiplex PCR; TCRdb holds only in-frame clones, not every one. Here the sample spans about 200,000 clones, 70% to 85% being singletons. The sequencing sample was made of PBMCs or T cells enriched from blood (not recorded which). The receptor's source is a man aged 40-55 years who had recovered from COVID-19. The chain has TRBV10-3 and TRBJ1-3; 8 bases fit TRBD1. CDR3 sequence reads: CAIKRTGTSGNTIYF. CDR3 nucleotide sequence: TGTGCCATCAAAAGGACAGGGACCTCTGGAAACACCATATATTTT.